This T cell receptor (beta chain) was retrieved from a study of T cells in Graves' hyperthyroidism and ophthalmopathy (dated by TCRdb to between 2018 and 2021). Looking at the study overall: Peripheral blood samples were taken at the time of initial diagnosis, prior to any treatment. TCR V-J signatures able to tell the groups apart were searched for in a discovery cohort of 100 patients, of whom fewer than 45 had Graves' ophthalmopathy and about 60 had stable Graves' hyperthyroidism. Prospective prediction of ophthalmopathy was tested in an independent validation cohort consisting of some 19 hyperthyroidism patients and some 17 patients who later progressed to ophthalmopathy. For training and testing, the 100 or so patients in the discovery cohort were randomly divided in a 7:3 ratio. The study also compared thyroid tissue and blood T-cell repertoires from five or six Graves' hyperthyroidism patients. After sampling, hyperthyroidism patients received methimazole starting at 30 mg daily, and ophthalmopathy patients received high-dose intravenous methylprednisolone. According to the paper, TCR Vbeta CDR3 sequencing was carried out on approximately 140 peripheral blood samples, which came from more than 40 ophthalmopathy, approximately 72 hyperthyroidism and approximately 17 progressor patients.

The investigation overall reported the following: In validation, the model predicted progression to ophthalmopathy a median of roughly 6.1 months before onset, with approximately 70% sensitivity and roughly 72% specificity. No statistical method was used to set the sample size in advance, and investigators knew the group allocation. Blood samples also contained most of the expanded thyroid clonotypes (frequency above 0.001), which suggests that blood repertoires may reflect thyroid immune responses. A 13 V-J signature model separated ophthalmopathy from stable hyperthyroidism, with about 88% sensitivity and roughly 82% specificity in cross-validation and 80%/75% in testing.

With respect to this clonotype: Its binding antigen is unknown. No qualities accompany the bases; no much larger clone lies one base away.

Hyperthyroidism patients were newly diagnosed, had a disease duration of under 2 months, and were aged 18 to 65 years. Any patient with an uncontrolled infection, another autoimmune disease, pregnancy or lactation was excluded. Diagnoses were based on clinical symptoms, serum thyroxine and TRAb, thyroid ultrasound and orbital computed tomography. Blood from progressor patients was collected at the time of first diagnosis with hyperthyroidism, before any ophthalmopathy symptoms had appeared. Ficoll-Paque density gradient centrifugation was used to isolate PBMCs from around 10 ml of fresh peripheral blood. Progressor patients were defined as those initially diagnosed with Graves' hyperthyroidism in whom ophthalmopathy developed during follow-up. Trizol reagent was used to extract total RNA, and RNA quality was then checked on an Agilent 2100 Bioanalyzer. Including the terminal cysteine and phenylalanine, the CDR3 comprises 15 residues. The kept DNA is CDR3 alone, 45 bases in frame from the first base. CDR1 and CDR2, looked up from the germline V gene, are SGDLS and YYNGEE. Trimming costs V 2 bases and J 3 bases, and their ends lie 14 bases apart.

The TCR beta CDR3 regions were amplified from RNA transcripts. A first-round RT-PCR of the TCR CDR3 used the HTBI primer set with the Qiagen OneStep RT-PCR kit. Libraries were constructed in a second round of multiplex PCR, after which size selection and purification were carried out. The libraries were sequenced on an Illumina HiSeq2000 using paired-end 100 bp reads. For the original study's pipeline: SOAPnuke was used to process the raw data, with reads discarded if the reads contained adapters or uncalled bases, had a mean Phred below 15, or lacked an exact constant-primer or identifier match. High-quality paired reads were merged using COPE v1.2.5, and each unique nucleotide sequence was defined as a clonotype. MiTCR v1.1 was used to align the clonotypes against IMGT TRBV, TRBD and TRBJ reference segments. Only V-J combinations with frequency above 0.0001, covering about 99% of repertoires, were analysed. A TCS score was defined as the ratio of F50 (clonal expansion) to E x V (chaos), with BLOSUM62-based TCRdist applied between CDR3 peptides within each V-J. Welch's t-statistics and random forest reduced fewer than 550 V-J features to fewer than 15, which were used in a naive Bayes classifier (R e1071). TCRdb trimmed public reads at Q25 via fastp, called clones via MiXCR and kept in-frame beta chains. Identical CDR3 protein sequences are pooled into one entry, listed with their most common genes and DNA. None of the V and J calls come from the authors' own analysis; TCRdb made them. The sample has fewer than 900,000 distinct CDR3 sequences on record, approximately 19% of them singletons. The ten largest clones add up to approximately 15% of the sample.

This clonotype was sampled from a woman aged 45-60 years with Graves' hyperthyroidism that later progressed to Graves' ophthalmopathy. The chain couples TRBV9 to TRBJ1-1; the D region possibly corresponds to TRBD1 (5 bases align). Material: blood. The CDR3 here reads CASSVGTGSDTEAFF. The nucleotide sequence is TGTGCCAGCAGCGTGGGGACGGGGTCCGACACTGAAGCTTTCTTT.